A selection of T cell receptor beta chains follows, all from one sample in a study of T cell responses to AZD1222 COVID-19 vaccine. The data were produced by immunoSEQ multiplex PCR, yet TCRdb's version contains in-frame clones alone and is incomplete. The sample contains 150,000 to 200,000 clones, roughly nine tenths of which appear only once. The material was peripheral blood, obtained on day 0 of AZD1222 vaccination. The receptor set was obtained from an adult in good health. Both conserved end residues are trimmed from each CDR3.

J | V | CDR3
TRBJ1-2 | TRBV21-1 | ASTVGYGYT
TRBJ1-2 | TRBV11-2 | ASSLDNLGADFYGYT
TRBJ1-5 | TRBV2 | ASSERDLQPQH
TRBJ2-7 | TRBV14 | ASSEGLASSYEQY
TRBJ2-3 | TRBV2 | ASNKYRGQTDTQY
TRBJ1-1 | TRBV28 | ASIPEFGAVNTEAF
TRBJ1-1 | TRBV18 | ASSPTGRTNTEAF
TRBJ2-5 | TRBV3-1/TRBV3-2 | ASSQEGRREETQY
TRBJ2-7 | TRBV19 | ASSIGPDSEQY
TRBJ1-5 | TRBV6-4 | ASSANTAHQPQH
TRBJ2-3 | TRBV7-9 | ASSFGLNLDTQY
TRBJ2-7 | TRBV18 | ASSPPTGGLDEQY
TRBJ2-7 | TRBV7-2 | ASSLGVVISYEQY
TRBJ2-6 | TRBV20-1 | SASIGSISSGANVLT
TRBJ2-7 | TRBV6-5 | ASSAAVEQY
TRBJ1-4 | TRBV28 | ASRGGTGNMEKLF
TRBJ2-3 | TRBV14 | ASSPSSADTQY
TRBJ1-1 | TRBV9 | ASSGGQGILTEAF
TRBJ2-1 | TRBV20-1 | SGQGHNEQF
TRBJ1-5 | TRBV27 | ASSESAQGWNQPQH
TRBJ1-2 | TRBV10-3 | AISFSQGGEGYT
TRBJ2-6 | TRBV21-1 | ASSKMVGMGLGSGANVLT
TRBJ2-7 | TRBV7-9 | ASSLTSYEQY
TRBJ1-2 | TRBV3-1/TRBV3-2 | ASSPGAGGAGYGYT
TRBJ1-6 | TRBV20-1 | SARVGSPLH
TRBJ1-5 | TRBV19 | ASRNSNQPQH
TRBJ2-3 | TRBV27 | ASRRLAGGPSTDTQY
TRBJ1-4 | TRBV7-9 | ASSRNWEKLF
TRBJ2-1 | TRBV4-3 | ASSQDPENNEQF
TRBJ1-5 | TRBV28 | ASSLVGINQPQH
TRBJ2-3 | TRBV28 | ASSSTGPSGGTDTQY
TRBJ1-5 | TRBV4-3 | ASSQEHRGNQPQH
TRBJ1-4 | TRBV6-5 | ASKTGSEKLF
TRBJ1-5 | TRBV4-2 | ASSQARVGHYSNQPQH
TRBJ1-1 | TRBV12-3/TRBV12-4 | AVGSGTEAF
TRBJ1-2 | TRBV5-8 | ASSDGQGRGYT
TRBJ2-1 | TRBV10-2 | ASSFVTSGRATNEQF
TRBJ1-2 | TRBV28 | ASSLQRSSYGYT
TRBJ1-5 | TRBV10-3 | AIADSRSNQPQH
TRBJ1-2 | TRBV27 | ASTETGAFNYGYT
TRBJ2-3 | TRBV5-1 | ASSLGQGPADTQY
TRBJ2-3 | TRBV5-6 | ASSLGTYTDTQY
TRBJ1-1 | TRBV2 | ASPGLVNTEAF
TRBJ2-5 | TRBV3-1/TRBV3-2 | ASSPAGTSQETQY
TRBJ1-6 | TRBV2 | ASSGTGTYNSPLH
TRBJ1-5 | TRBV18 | ASSYAAPSNQPQH
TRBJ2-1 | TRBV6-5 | ASSYSPGQRNNEQF
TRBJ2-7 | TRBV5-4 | ASSLAGTSGTYEQY
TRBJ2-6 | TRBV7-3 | ASKRSGGSSGANVLT
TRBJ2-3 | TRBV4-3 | ASSQDYRGRTDTQY